This T cell receptor (beta chain) was identified during a study of metastatic and nonmetastatic thyroid tumors. Across the whole study: Comparison of repertoires was carried out across blood and tumor or nodule tissue from malignant and benign thyroid patients.

Each patient went into thyroid surgery without having received any treatment. How the authors handled the data: To classify distant metastasis in papillary thyroid cancer, a model was built from CDR3 differences across clinicopathological groups. TCRdb re-called clones via MiXCR from the PCR reads. TCRdb, not the original authors, processed these V and J calls. The sample shows some 17,000 clones, roughly 36% of them seen only once. Study-level findings and limits: According to reports, the diversity of TCR beta was significantly higher in malignant thyroid tumors than in benign nodules, and this held in both blood and tumor samples.

For this clone: Its antigen is undetermined.

Input material: tumor tissue. The TCR comes from a female donor with papillary thyroid cancer or a benign thyroid nodule (not recorded which). Some clones in this sample may be carry-over from other donors' samples.

Here the CDR3 reads CASSRGVIGTEAFF. The CDR3 DNA is TGCGCCAGCAGCCGTGGGGTGATAGGCACTGAAGCTTTCTTT. This chain joins TRBV5-1 and TRBJ1-1; no clear D gene. The CDR3 is 14 amino acids. The germline V gene has CDR1 SGHRS and CDR2 YFSETQ. Trimming left V 4 bases short and J 4 bases short, with 14 bases between.